This T cell receptor beta chain was recovered during a study of OX40 agonist ivuxolimab in advanced cancers. With respect to the entire study: Ivuxolimab was a fully human IgG2 agonistic monoclonal antibody targeting the costimulatory receptor OX40 (CD134). Partial responses were achieved by three dose-escalation patients, of whom one had hepatocellular carcinoma and two had cutaneous melanoma. Intravenous ivuxolimab was administered to patients every 2 weeks at six dose levels: 0.01, 0.1, 0.3, 1.5, 3 and 10 mg/kg. The paper describes the monotherapy dose-escalation part (N ≈ 50 patients) of the phase I trial of ivuxolimab. Peripheral TCRbeta sequencing aimed to test whether ivuxolimab altered TCR sequence diversity and caused clonal T-cell expansion. Patients were allowed to have had prior anti-PD-1, anti-PD-L1 or anti-CTLA-4 therapy, and more than 35% of the dose-escalation patients had been treated with checkpoint inhibitors. A male proportion of roughly 80% and a mean age of roughly 58 years, ranging from roughly 23 to 80, were recorded for the dose-escalation cohort. Of the 50 to 55 patients in dose escalation, about 20 had hepatocellular carcinoma, some 15 had melanoma, 9 had renal cell carcinoma and 9 had head and neck cancer. Study-level results and caveats: In the 0.1-3.0 mg/kg groups, partial responders had among the lowest normalized peripheral clonal expansion, particularly in CD8+ T cells. The antigen specificity of the peripheral T cells that underwent clonal expansion was not determined. After ivuxolimab, CD8+ T cells had more expanded clones than CD4+ T cells on average. At doses of 0.1 to 3.0 mg/kg, clonal expansion of both CD4+ and CD8+ blood T cells was observed from baseline to week 6. Low levels of normalized T-cell clonal expansion were also seen in some patients who did not respond.

To sequence the TCRbeta CDR3 region, genomic DNA was isolated from the sorted cells. The immunoSEQ Assay was used for sequencing of TCRbeta CDR3 regions. This immuneACCESS table, as held by TCRdb, lists in-frame sequences with V and J called but not all clones. Of the missing ones, under half trace to an unresolved V gene in checked studies; the others have no known cause. The table for this sample lists around 50,000 clones; roughly 88% of them were counted only once. Jointly, the top ten make up around 0.68% of the sample. Patients with autoimmune disease history or receiving systemic immunosuppression were excluded from the trial. Peripheral blood for TCR sequencing was collected from all dose cohorts at baseline, on cycle 4 day 1, and on cycle 7 day 1. The samples were drawn from a first-in-human, open-label, multicenter phase I dose-escalation trial of ivuxolimab. Adults with locally advanced or metastatic melanoma, renal cell carcinoma, hepatocellular carcinoma or head and neck squamous cell carcinoma were enrolled in the trial. Before TCR sequencing, CD4+ T cells and CD8+ T cells were sorted from peripheral blood as separate populations.

Notes on this clone: The antigen this receptor binds is unknown. Per-base quality was not reported, and no clone a single base away is much larger than it.

Including the terminal cysteine and phenylalanine, the CDR3 comprises 11 residues. Solely the CDR3 DNA is kept, with 33 bases framed from the first base. The V end loses 1 base and the J end loses 5 bases, and a stretch of 3 bases separates them. The germline V gene yields SNHLY for CDR1 and FYNNEI for CDR2. In this chain, TRBV2 is recombined with TRBJ2-7; the D gene lacks a confident call. The clonotype comes from an adult with an advanced solid tumor such as melanoma, head and neck, liver or kidney cancer. The source was CD4+ or CD8+ T cells sorted from blood, collected in a trial of the OX40 agonist ivuxolimab. The sequenced DNA is TGTGCCAGCAGTGAAGTTCACGAGCAGTACTTC. It is translated as CASSEVHEQYF.